Reported below is one T cell receptor (beta chain). This clonotype was found many times. Its recognized antigen is unknown. One base away there is no much larger clone; base qualities are not given. This specimen belongs to a study of neurological immune-mediated disorders (dated by TCRdb to the late 2010s). For the study in its entirety: Peripheral blood TCR-beta repertoires from HTLV-I-associated myelopathy (HAM/TSP) patients, multiple sclerosis patients and healthy controls were compared by UMI-based sequencing. The cohort included about 66 subjects: about 15 with HAM/TSP, about 34 with multiple sclerosis, and 20 or so healthy controls. Longitudinal samples, technical triplicates and paired sorted CD4+ and CD8+ T-cell subsets, alongside PBMC samples, were included among the approximately 98 TCR-beta libraries. Overall study results and their limits: Expanded clones from different subjects shared no identical CDR3 amino acid sequences, which suggests that TCR-beta repertoires were private in all groups. The highest TCR clonal expansion was observed in HAM/TSP patients, whereas the lowest was observed in MS patients, even when compared with healthy controls.

cDNA synthesis used template-switch 5'RACE with a primer carrying a 10-nucleotide random unique molecular identifier tagging each TCR transcript. Each sequencing run produced over 160 million TCR-beta sequences covering 15-18 subjects. The RNeasy kit was used for extraction of total RNA. The KAPA Real-time Library Amplification kit was used to amplify TCR-beta VDJ regions with primers targeting the TCR constant region and the 5'RACE anchor. A first PCR added sample indexes and Illumina adaptors, and a second PCR then raised library yield. The roughly 650 bp TCR product was size-selected on a 2% E-gel SizeSelection system after Ampure bead purification. Library quality was checked on a Bioanalyzer, concentration was measured with Qubit, and libraries were quantified with the Kapa Library Quantification kit before pooling. Paired-end 2 x 150 bp sequencing of the libraries was performed on an Illumina HiSeq 2500. To increase sequence diversity, roughly 24-30% phiX was spiked into each library pool. Per the authors' processing: The quality-filtered reads were processed with the UMI-based MiGEC pipeline, whose error correction step removed more than 80% of the raw TCR sequences. IMGT germline references were used for alignment of VDJ genes, and clonotypes were defined by a unique CDR3 amino acid sequence together with V-J genes. Clonal expansion, Shannon diversity and CDR3 relatedness (CalcPairwiseDistances, ClusterSamples) were evaluated with VDJtools, and phylogenetic trees were built with CLCbio workbench. A clone was classed as expanded if it had 8 or more unique UMIs, a cutoff based on coefficient-of-variation modelling across technical triplicates. TCRdb reanalyzed the raw reads on its own, using fastp at Q25 for trimming and MiXCR for clone calling, and kept in-frame beta chains. Under each unique CDR3 protein, matching rows form one entry showing the most common genes and DNA. For this entry, the V and J calls and clone size follow TCRdb and not the study's own pipeline. In this sample the table shows 57,000 or so distinct CDR3 sequences, 10% to 12% of which occur a single time. The ten largest clones add up to approximately 2% of the sample.

The healthy controls were volunteers from a blood bank in Maryland, USA. Libraries from unsorted PBMCs were made from 2 million PBMCs kept in RNAlater at -80 degrees C until RNA extraction. PBMCs were separated from peripheral blood using Ficoll-Hypaque density gradient centrifugation and then cryopreserved in liquid nitrogen. Taken from the germline V gene (reference sequence), the CDR1 and CDR2 loops are DFQATT and SNEGSKA. Counted from cysteine to phenylalanine, this CDR3 has 12 amino acids. Only the CDR3 part of the read is kept: 36 bases, read in frame from the first base. The germline ends are 4 bases apart after V is trimmed by 3 bases and J by 0 bases.

The sequenced sample was PBMCs. This TCR was recovered from a man in his fifties or sixties in good health. This chain is built from TRBV20-1 and TRBJ2-3; the D gene identity is not certain. In nucleotide form, the sequence is TGCAGTGCTAGGTCTAGCACAGATACGCAGTATTTT. This yields the protein CSARSSTDTQYF.